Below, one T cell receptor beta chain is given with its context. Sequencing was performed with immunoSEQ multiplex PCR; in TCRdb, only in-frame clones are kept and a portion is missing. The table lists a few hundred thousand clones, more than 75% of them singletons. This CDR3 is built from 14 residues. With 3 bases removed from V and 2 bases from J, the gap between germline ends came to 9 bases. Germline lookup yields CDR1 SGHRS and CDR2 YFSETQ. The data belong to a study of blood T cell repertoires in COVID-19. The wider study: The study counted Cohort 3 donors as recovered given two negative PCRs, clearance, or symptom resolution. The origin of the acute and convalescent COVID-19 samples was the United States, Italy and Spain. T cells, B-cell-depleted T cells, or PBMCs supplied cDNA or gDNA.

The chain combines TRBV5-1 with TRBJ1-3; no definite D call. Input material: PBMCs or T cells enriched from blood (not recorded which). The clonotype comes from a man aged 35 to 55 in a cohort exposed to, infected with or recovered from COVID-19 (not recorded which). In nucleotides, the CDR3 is TGCGCCAGCAGCTCCGGTGCCCCTGGAAACACCATATATTTT. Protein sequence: CASSSGAPGNTIYF.